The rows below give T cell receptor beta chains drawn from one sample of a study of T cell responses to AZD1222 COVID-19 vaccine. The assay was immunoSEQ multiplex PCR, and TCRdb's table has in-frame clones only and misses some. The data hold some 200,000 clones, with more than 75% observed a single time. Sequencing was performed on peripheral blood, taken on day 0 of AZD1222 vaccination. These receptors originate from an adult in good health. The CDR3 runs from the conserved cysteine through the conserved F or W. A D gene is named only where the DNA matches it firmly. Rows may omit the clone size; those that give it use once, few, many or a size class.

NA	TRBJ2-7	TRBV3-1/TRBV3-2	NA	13	TGTGCCAGCAGCCAATTCGGTTCCTACGAGCAGTACTTC	CASSQFGSYEQYF
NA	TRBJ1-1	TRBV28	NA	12	TGTGCCAGCCAGACGGGTAGCACTGAAGCTTTCTTT	CASQTGSTEAFF
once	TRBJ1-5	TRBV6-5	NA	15	TGTGCCAGCAGTTACCCTCAGGGGAAGGATCAGCCCCAGCATTTT	CASSYPQGKDQPQHF
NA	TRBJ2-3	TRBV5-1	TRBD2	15	TGCGCCAGCACCCGACTGGGAGCGGGAGCAGATACGCAGTATTTT	CASTRLGAGADTQYF
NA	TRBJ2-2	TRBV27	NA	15	TGTGCCAGCAGTTTTTTAGGGGCTGGCACCGGGGAGCTGTTTTTT	CASSFLGAGTGELFF
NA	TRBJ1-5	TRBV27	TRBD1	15	TGTGCCAGCAGAGCCGGGACAGGGTCCAATCAGCCCCAGCATTTT	CASRAGTGSNQPQHF
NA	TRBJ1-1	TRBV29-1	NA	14	TGCAGCGTCCAAGGCCCAGGGGCGCAAACTGAAGCTTTCTTT	CSVQGPGAQTEAFF
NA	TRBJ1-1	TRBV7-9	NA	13	TGTGCCAGCAGCTTAGTAGGGATCACTGAAGCTTTCTTT	CASSLVGITEAFF
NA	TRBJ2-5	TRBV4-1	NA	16	TGCGCCAGCAGCCAAGGGTCCCAGGGGTTTTTGGAGACCCAGTACTTC	CASSQGSQGFLETQYF
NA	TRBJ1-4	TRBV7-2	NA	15	TGTGCCAGCAGCTTATTCTTCGGGTCAAATGAAAAACTGTTTTTT	CASSLFFGSNEKLFF
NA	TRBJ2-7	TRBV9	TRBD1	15	TGTGCCAGCAGCGTAGGGGACAGGCGCCGGGGGGAGCAGTACTTC	CASSVGDRRRGEQYF
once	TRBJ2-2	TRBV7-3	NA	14	TGTGCCAGCAGCTTGTACAGGGACACCGGGGAGCTGTTTTTT	CASSLYRDTGELFF
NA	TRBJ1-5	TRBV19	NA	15	TGTGCCAGTAGTATCGGGGGTTGGGGCAATCAGCCCCAGCATTTT	CASSIGGWGNQPQHF
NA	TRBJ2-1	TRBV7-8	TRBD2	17	TGTGCCAGCAGGCCGACTAGCGGGAGGGCCTCCTACAATGAGCAGTTCTTC	CASRPTSGRASYNEQFF
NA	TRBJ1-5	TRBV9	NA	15	TGTGCCAGCAGCGTAGGGGGAACTAGCAATCAGCCCCAGCATTTT	CASSVGGTSNQPQHF
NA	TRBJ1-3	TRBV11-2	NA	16	TGTGCCAGCAGCTTATCCACGGGAGTAACAAGAAACACCATATATTTT	CASSLSTGVTRNTIYF
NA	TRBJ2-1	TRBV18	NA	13	TGTGCCAGCTCACGCGAGGGGGTCAATGAGCAGTTCTTC	CASSREGVNEQFF
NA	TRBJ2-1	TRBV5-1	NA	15	TGCGCCAGCAGCTTAATCGGGGGGCTGGGTAATGAGCAGTTCTTC	CASSLIGGLGNEQFF
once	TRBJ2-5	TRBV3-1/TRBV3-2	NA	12	TGTGCCAGCAGCCGTCCCACGGGACTCCAGTACTTC	CASSRPTGLQYF
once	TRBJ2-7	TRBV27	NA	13	TGTGCCAGCAGTTTCGGACGGTCCTACGAGCAGTACTTC	CASSFGRSYEQYF